Presented here are 29 T cell receptor beta chains from one specimen sequenced in a study of CD8 T cells in ankylosing spondylitis. Study findings and constraints: Characteristic, it appeared, of ankylosing spondylitis blood was a TCR beta motif of seven or eight highly homologous variants.

Each CDR3 protein gets one entry after TCRdb re-called the 5' RACE reads with MiXCR. The sample has 450,000 or so distinct CDR3 sequences, 25% to 30% seen once; the top ten hold roughly 0.9%. These receptors lack a known antigen. Sequenced input: blood, either unsorted or a sorted T cell fraction (not recorded which). All receptors derive from a male donor with ankylosing spondylitis.

The chain employs TRBV7-8 and TRBJ2-1; D is unclear. Trimming shortened V by 6 bases and J by 0 bases, and 9 bases separated the two germline ends. The CDR3 loop spans 14 amino acids. The V gene's germline CDR1 is SGHVS and CDR2 FQNEAQ. This CDR3 reads CASRQESSYNEQFF. The DNA for the CDR3 is TGTGCCAGCAGACAAGAGAGCTCCTACAATGAGCAGTTCTTC.

This chain uses TRBV27 with TRBJ2-2; D unresolved. Germline-derived CDR1 and CDR2 are MNHEY and SMNVEV (reference sequence). CDR3 size: 16 residues. V shed 2 bases and J shed 7 bases, with 17 bases lying between them. CDR3 sequence reads: CASSLRLDFDGGELFF. The DNA of the CDR3 is TGTGCCAGCAGTTTAAGGCTAGATTTCGATGGCGGGGAGCTGTTTTTT.

This clonotype has a handful of counts. V gene TRBV5-5 combines with J gene TRBJ1-5; D unresolved. V shed 4 bases and J shed 7 bases, with 12 bases lying between them. CDR3 length: 13 residues. The germline V gene encodes CDR1 SGHKS and CDR2 YYEKEE (reference sequence). CDR3 in amino acids: CASSPIPNQPQHF. CDR3 DNA sequence: TGTGCCAGCAGCCCAATCCCGAACCAGCCCCAGCATTTT.

This rearrangement joins TRBV7-2 to TRBJ2-5; D is ambiguous. This CDR3 has 13 residues. Deletions cut 2 bases from V and 4 bases from J, with 8 bases between. Germline-derived CDR1 and CDR2 are SGHTA and FQGNSA. CDR3 amino acids: CASSLSAPETQYF. The CDR3 DNA sequence: TGTGCCAGCAGCTTAAGCGCCCCAGAGACCCAGTACTTC.

This clonotype was counted between two and nine times. V and J are TRBV5-1 and TRBJ2-1; no clear D gene. From germline, CDR1 is SGHRS and CDR2 YFSETQ. The germline V and J ends were trimmed by 4 bases and 8 bases, with 10 bases remaining between them. CDR3 size: 12 residues. CDR3 in amino acids: CASSVSLDEQFF. The DNA for the CDR3 is TGCGCCAGCAGCGTGAGCCTCGATGAGCAGTTCTTC.

The chain combines TRBV3-1 with TRBJ1-2, with D perhaps TRBD1 (5 bases). The V end was cut by 0 bases, the J end by 8 bases, with 10 bases between. This CDR3 region has 13 residues. The germline CDR1 and CDR2 sequences are LGHDT and YNNKEL (reference sequence). The CDR3 nucleotides read TGTGCCAGCAGCCAAGATGGGGCCGGGGGCTACACCTTC. It yields the protein CASSQDGAGGYTF.

The sample holds a few counts of this clonotype. The chain combines TRBV18 with TRBJ2-3, with 14 bases aligning to TRBD2. The ends lost 1 base at V and 6 bases at J; junction bases unmatched: 3. Germline values: CDR1 KGHSH, CDR2 LQKENI. The CDR3 has 16 amino acids. The chain's CDR3 is CASSPQGLAGEDTQYF. CDR3 bases: TGTGCCAGCTCACCACAGGGACTAGCGGGAGAGGATACGCAGTATTTT.

The J gene is TRBJ1-5, the V gene TRBV12-3 or TRBV12-4, with 8 nucleotides matching TRBD1. The ends lost 2 bases at V and 6 bases at J; junction bases unmatched: 6. This CDR3 is 15 amino acids long. This chain's CDR3 is CASSLKRQGTQPQHF. The CDR3 nucleotides read TGTGCCAGCAGTTTAAAGCGACAGGGGACTCAGCCCCAGCATTTT.

A note on this clonotype: An end of the junction differs from the germline gene, which may be a read error. This chain links TRBV6-2 or TRBV6-3 with TRBJ1-2, with D possibly TRBD1 on 5 matching bases. Germline-derived CDR1 and CDR2 are MNHEY and SVGEGT. The CDR3 length is 12 residues. The CDR3 loop reads CASSNPGTVSTF. The CDR3 DNA reads TGTGCTAGCAGTAATCCCGGGACGGTTTCCACCTTC.

This clonotype was detected a few times. V usage is TRBV20-1 and J usage is TRBJ2-5; 7 nucleotides agree with TRBD2. The V gene's germline CDR1 is DFQATT and CDR2 SNEGSKA (reference sequence). The CDR3 has 14 amino acids. V shed 1 base and J 1 base; nucleotides not matched to a gene: 3. CDR3 in DNA: TGCAGTGCTAGAGTGCGGGGGTTCCAAGAGACCCAGTACTTC. This encodes CSARVRGFQETQYF.

The V and J genes are TRBV20-1 and TRBJ2-3, with TRBD2 matching over 10 bases. The V gene end was trimmed by 4 bases and the J gene end by 1 base; junction bases not matched to a gene: 2. CDR1 DFQATT and CDR2 SNEGSKA come from the germline V gene (reference sequence). This CDR3 comprises 14 residues. CDR3 bases: TGCAGTGCTATGCTAGCGGGGGGCACAGATACGCAGTATTTT. This sequence encodes CSAMLAGGTDTQYF.

In this sample, this clonotype turned up a few times. V usage is TRBV20-1 and J usage is TRBJ2-7; maybe TRBD1 (5 bases). The CDR3 runs 11 residues. Germline V gives CDR1 DFQATT, CDR2 SNEGSKA (reference sequence). Trimming removed 5 bases from V and 3 bases from J, with 8 bases in between. CDR3 region: CSAFRGYEQYV. The CDR3 region has the DNA TGCAGTGCTTTTAGGGGCTACGAGCAGTACGTC.

The rearrangement links TRBV20-1 to TRBJ1-1; D uncertain. Deletions cut 2 bases from V and 2 bases from J, with 9 bases between. The CDR3 is 13 residues long. CDR1 and CDR2 from the germline V gene are DFQATT and SNEGSKA (reference sequence). DNA of the CDR3: TGCAGTGCTAGAAGCGCGGGAAACACTGAAGCTTTCTTT. This translates into CSARSAGNTEAFF.

This chain joins TRBV27 and TRBJ1-3; D remains unclear. The CDR3 consists of 15 residues. V was trimmed by 3 bases and J by 0 bases, leaving 9 bases between them. Germline values: CDR1 MNHEY, CDR2 SMNVEV (reference sequence). The CDR3 protein is CASSFLAGSGNTIYF. CDR3 sequence (DNA): TGTGCCAGCAGTTTTCTGGCGGGCTCTGGAAACACCATATATTTT.

The gene calls are TRBV24-1 and TRBJ2-5; no clear D gene. CDR3 size: 15 residues. Germline CDR1 reads KGHDR; CDR2 reads SFDVKD. V lost 3 bases to trimming and J lost 4 bases, with 14 bases between them. CDR3 sequence: CATSDIRAPTETQYF. The CDR3 bases are TGTGCCACCAGTGATATAAGGGCCCCTACAGAGACCCAGTACTTC.

This sequence joins TRBV12-5 and TRBJ2-7; the match to TRBD2 covers 8 bases. Germline lookup yields CDR1 LGHNT and CDR2 FRNRAP. Trimming removed 5 bases from V and 6 bases from J; junction bases left unmatched: 6. The CDR3 runs 13 residues. Here the CDR3 reads CASGPGLGGEQYF. The CDR3 region has the DNA TGTGCTAGTGGTCCGGGACTAGGGGGCGAGCAGTACTTC.

This clonotype was recorded a few times. The chain carries TRBV12-3 or TRBV12-4 and TRBJ2-2; 9 nucleotides match TRBD2. J gave up 7 bases and V 6 bases, and 9 bases lay outside the gene matches. There are 15 residues in the CDR3. The CDR3 protein is CASSLSGRGLGELFF. As DNA, the CDR3 is TGTGCCAGCAGCCTTAGCGGGAGAGGTCTCGGGGAGCTGTTTTTT.

The gene calls are TRBV7-9 and TRBJ2-5; 11 bases fit TRBD2. Germline values: CDR1 SEHNR, CDR2 FQNEAQ (reference sequence). This CDR3 contains 14 residues. V was clipped by 3 bases and J by 4 bases; unmatched bases: 1. This CDR3 reads CASSFLAGGETQYF. The DNA for the CDR3 is TGTGCCAGCAGCTTTCTAGCGGGAGGAGAGACCCAGTACTTC.

This rearrangement joins TRBV12-3 or TRBV12-4 to TRBJ2-5, with D maybe TRBD1 (5 bases). Between the trimmed V and J ends, which lost 5 bases and 2 bases, there was a span of 15 bases. The CDR3 has 15 residues. The CDR3 loop is CASSPTALIQETQYF. The DNA for the CDR3 is TGTGCCAGCAGTCCGACAGCGCTGATTCAAGAGACCCAGTACTTC.

In its sample, this clonotype was seen a few times. This rearrangement joins TRBV25-1 to TRBJ1-6; tentative D call: TRBD1 (5 bases). The CDR3 covers 14 residues. CDR1 MGHDK and CDR2 SYGVNS come from the germline V gene. V lost 5 bases and J lost 11, with 16 bases in between. DNA for the CDR3: TGTGCCAGCAGTCGGGACGGGAAGGATCCACCCCTCCACTTT. This codes for CASSRDGKDPPLHF.

In its sample, this clonotype was seen many times. CDR3 region: CATSEQAGTSLGADTQYF. The CDR3 DNA reads as TGTGCCACCAGTGAACAAGCGGGAACCTCCTTGGGGGCAGATACGCAGTATTTT. V gene TRBV24-1 combines with J gene TRBJ2-3, with TRBD2 matching 7 bases. The ends lost 4 bases at V and 4 bases at J; junction bases unmatched: 16. The CDR3 covers 18 residues. CDR1 KGHDR and CDR2 SFDVKD come from the germline V gene.

The CDR3 loop reads CASTNGRGNGYTF. CDR3 DNA sequence: TGTGCCAGCACCAACGGCAGGGGGAATGGCTACACCTTC. The chain is built from TRBV7-2 and TRBJ1-2; 7 bases agree with TRBD1. The CDR3 loop spans 13 amino acids. Germline CDR1 SGHTA, CDR2 FQGNSA. The V and J ends lost 7 bases and 6 bases, in that order; junction bases with no gene match: 8.

This clonotype was recorded a few times. The rearrangement links TRBV29-1 to TRBJ2-7; D is unclear. Trimming took 7 bases from V and 5 from J, leaving 12 bases between them. The germline CDR1 and CDR2 sequences are SQVTM and ANQGSEA. The CDR3 totals 11 residues. The CDR3 sequence is CSARRGDEQYF. As DNA, the CDR3 is TGCAGCGCCCGGCGTGGGGACGAGCAGTACTTC.

This clonotype has just a few counts. The V gene is TRBV7-9, the J gene TRBJ2-1; 7 nucleotides align to TRBD2. V trimming: 0 bases; J trimming: 5 bases; junction bases outside the gene matches: 1. This CDR3 spans 14 amino acids. Per germline, CDR1 SEHNR and CDR2 FQNEAQ (reference sequence). The CDR3 spells CASSLAAGDNEQFF. In DNA form, the CDR3 reads TGTGCCAGCAGCTTAGCGGCGGGGGACAATGAGCAGTTCTTC.

The V call is TRBV5-1, the J call TRBJ2-7; 7 bases match TRBD1. Unmatched junction bases numbered 10, after V lost 4 bases and J lost 6 bases. Germline CDR1 SGHRS, CDR2 YFSETQ. The CDR3 extends over 14 amino acids. CDR3 coding DNA: TGCGCCAGCAGCCCTGACAGGGAATCCGCCGAGCAGTACTTC. Its protein product is CASSPDRESAEQYF.

The chain recombines TRBV5-6 with TRBJ1-1, with D uncertain. The germline gives CDR1 SGHDT, CDR2 YYEEEE. V lost 5 bases and J lost 1, with 12 bases in between. The CDR3 totals 14 residues. CDR3 DNA sequence: TGTGCCAGCAGTTTCAGACCCCAGAACACTGAAGCTTTCTTT. As protein: CASSFRPQNTEAFF.

This clonotype was observed a few times. This chain uses TRBV7-2 with TRBJ2-2; possible D gene TRBD2, 5 bases. Trimming left V 0 bases short and J 1 base short, with 9 bases between. The CDR3 covers 16 residues. Per germline, CDR1 SGHTA and CDR2 FQGNSA. The CDR3, as DNA: TGTGCCAGCAGCTTAGCTGCGCGGGTGAACACCGGGGAGCTGTTTTTT. Amino acid sequence: CASSLAARVNTGELFF.

This chain connects TRBV7-6 to TRBJ2-1; D unresolved. Looked up from germline, CDR1 is SGHVS and CDR2 is FNYEAQ. This CDR3 contains 13 residues. The germline V and J ends were trimmed by 3 bases and 6 bases, with 9 bases remaining between them. CDR3 sequence: CASSFTTGNEQFF. The CDR3 DNA sequence: TGTGCCAGCAGCTTTACGACGGGCAATGAGCAGTTCTTC.

This clonotype was found a few times. A junction end diverges from the germline sequence, so it may reflect a read error. The J gene is TRBJ1-1, the V gene TRBV5-5; D ambiguous. Germline V CDR1 and CDR2: SGHKS, YYEKEE (reference sequence). CDR3 length: 13 residues. CDR3 sequence (DNA): TGTGCCAGCAGCGCACAGATGAACAGTGAAGCTTTCTTT. Encoded protein: CASSAQMNSEAFF.